This TCR beta chain comes out of a study of T cells expressing NK-cell markers (dated by TCRdb to the early 2020s). Looking at the study overall: In sorted CD3+CD56+NKG2C+, CD3+CD56+NKG2C- and CD3+CD56-NKG2C+ T-cell subsets from several donors, TCR beta-chain repertoires were profiled. Among the eight sequenced donors, seven were HCMV-seropositive and one was HCMV-seronegative. Randomly selected healthy volunteers, three men and five women, were used as the eight sequenced donors. Illumina HiSeq 2000/2500, MiSeq or NextSeq was used to sequence libraries as 2 x 150 bp reads. Study-wide findings and limitations: Whether the expanded NKG2C-expressing T cell clones were specific for HCMV antigens remained unclear. Those dominant clonotypes were again the most abundant among CD3+CD56-NKG2C+ cells in a handful of donors, at roughly 25-65%. In several donors, the dominant CD3+CD56+NKG2C+ clonotypes were found to rank among the top 10 CD8+ clonotypes and to make up roughly 1.0-7.0% of CD8+ T cells.

The instrument was an Illumina HiSeq 2000. 5'RACE template switching, by which a universal primer site and unique molecular identifiers were added, was used to make TCR beta cDNA libraries. Priming for cDNA synthesis came from the TCR beta constant segment, and two successive PCR amplification steps followed. The original pipeline was this. MIGEC handled demultiplexing of the reads and grouping by UMI, while MiTCR was used to assemble and quantify clonotypes. To exclude erroneous sequences, only TCR cDNA sequences supported by at least two reads were retained. The tcR package was used for downstream repertoire analysis, and clonotypes were matched between fractions using CDR3 nucleotide sequence together with V segment. Antigen specificity was annotated against VDJdb with VDJmatch, allowing one amino acid substitution in CDR3. Each CDR3 protein sequence appears as one entry after TCRdb reprocessed the reads, and no DNA is included. TCRdb, not the authors, supplied the V and J calls. The table kept for this sample lists some 340,000 distinct CDR3 sequences. In total, the top ten clones hold over 4% of the sample.

To determine HCMV serostatus, a commercial ELISA kit was used to detect HCMV-specific IgG in serum. Peripheral blood mononuclear cells were isolated from blood by Ficoll density gradient centrifugation. Concerning this clonotype: The target of this receptor is not known.

CDR1 and CDR2 are drawn from the germline V gene: MNHNS, SASEGT. The CDR3 contains 14 residues, cysteine and phenylalanine counted. DNA is not on record. This sequence originates from a man aged 18 to 70 in good health. The chain was built from TRBV6-1 and TRBJ2-7; TCRdb reports TRBD1, a call that lacks DNA to check it against. Material for sequencing was blood T cells: a sorted CD56 or NKG2C T cell subset, CD4+ or CD8+ T cells, or bulk PBMC T cells (not recorded which). This receptor has the CDR3 CASREDRGHYEQYF.